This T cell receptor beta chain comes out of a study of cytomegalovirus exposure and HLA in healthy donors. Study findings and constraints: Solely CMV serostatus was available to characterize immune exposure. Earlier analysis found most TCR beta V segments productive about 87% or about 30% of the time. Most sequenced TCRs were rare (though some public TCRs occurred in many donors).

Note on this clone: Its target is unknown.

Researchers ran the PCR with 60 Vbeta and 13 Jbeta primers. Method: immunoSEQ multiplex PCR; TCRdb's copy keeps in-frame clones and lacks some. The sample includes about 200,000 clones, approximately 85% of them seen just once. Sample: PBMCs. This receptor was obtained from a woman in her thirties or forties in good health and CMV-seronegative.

The CDR3 sequence is CASSAAQGVNYEQYF. DNA of the CDR3: TGTGCCAGCAGTGCCGCCCAGGGGGTGAACTACGAGCAGTACTTC. The rearrangement joins TRBV2 to TRBJ2-7; 7 bases fit TRBD1. The V and J ends lost 4 bases and 3 bases, in that order; junction bases with no gene match: 9. The CDR3 extends over 15 amino acids. Germline lookup yields CDR1 SNHLY and CDR2 FYNNEI. Filled out from reference TRBV2 and TRBJ2-7, the complete variable domain reads EPEVTQTPSHQVTQMGQEVILRCVPISNHLYFYWYRQILGQKVEFLVSFYNNEISEKSEIFDDQFSVERPDGSNFTLKIRSTKLEDSAMYFCASSAAQGVNYEQYFGPGTRLTVT.